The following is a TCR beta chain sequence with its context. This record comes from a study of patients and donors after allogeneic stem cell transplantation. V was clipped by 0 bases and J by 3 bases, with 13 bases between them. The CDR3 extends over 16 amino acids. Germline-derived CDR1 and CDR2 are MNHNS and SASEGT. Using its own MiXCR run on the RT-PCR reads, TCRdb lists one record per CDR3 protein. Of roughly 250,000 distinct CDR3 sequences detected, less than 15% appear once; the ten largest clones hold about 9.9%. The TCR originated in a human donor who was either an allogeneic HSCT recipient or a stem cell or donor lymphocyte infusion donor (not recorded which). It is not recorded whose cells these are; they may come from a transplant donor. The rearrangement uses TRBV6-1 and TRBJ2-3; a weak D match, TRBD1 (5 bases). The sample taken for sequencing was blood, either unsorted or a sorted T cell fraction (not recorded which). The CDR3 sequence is CASSEAGRVGTDTQYF. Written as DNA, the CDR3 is TGTGCCAGCAGTGAAGCGGGCAGGGTGGGGACAGATACGCAGTATTTT.